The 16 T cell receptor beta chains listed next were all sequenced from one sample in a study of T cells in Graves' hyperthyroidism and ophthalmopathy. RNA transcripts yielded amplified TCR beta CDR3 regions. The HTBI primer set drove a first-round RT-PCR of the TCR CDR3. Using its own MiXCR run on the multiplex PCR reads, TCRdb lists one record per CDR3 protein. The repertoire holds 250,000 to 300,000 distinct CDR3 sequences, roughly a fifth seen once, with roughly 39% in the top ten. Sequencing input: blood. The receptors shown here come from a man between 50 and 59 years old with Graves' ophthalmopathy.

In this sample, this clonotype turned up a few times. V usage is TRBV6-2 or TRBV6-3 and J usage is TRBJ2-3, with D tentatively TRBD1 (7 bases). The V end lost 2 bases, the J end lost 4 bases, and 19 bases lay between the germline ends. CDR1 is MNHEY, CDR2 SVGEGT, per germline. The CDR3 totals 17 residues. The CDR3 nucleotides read TGTGCCAGCAGTTACCTTGTAGGCGGGACAGCGGCAGATACGCAGTATTTT. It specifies CASSYLVGGTAADTQYF.

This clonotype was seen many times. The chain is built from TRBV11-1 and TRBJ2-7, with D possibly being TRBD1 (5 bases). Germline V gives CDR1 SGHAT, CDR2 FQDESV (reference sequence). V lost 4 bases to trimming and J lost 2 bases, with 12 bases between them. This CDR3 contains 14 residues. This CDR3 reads CASSSMTETYEQYF. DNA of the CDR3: TGTGCCAGCAGCTCAATGACAGAAACCTACGAGCAGTACTTC.

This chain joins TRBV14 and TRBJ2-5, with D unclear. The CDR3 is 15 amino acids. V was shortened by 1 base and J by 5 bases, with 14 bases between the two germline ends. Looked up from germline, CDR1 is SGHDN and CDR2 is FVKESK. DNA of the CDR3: TGTGCCAGCAGCCAAGGTGGAGCTATTCTCGAGACCCAGTACTTC. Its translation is CASSQGGAILETQYF.

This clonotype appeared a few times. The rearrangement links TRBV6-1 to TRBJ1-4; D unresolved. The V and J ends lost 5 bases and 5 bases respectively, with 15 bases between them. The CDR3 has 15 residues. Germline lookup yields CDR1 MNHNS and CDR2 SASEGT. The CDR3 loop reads CASSQTSSGNEKLFF. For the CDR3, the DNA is TGTGCCAGCAGTCAAACATCGTCTGGGAATGAAAAACTGTTTTTT.

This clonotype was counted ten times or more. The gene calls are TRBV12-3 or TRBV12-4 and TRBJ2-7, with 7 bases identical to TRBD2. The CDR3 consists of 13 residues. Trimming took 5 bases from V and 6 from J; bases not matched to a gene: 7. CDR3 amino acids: CASSLTSDGEQYF. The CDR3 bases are TGTGCCAGCAGTCTCACTAGCGACGGCGAGCAGTACTTC.

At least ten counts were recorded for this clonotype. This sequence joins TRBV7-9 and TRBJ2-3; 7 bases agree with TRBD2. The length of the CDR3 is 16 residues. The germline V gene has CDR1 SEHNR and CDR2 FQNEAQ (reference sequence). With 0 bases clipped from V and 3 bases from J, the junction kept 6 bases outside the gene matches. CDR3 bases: TGTGCCAGCAGCTTAGCGCTCGGACTAGGAACAGATACGCAGTATTTT. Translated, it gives CASSLALGLGTDTQYF. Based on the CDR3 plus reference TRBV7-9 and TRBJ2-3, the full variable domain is DTGVSQNPRHKITKRGQNVTFRCDPISEHNRLYWYRQTLGQGPEFLTYFQNEAQLEKSRLLSDRFSAERPKGSFSTLEIQRTEQGDSAMYLCASSLALGLGTDTQYFGPGTRLTVL.

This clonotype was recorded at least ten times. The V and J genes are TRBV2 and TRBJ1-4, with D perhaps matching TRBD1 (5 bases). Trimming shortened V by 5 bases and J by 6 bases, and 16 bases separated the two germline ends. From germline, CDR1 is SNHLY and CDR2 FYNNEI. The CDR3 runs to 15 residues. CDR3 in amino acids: CASSPEGRADEKLFF. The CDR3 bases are TGTGCCAGCAGTCCGGAGGGACGTGCAGATGAAAAACTGTTTTTT.

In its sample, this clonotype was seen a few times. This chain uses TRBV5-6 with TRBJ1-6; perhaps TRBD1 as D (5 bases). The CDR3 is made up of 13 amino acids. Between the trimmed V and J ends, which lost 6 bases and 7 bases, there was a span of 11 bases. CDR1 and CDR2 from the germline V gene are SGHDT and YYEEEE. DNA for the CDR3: TGTGCCAGCACCTACGAGGGGAATTCACCCCTCCACTTT. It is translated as CASTYEGNSPLHF. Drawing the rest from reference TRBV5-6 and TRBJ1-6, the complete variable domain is DAGVTQSPTHLIKTRGQQVTLRCSPKSGHDTVSWYQQALGQGPQFIFQYYEEEERQRGNFPDRFSGHQFPNYSSELNVNALLLGDSALYLCASTYEGNSPLHFGNGTRLTVT.

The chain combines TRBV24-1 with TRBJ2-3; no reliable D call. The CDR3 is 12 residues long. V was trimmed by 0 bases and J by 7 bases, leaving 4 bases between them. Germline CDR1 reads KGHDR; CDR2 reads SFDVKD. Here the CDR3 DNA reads TGTGCCACCAGTGATTTGCTTAATACGCAGTATTTT. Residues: CATSDLLNTQYF.

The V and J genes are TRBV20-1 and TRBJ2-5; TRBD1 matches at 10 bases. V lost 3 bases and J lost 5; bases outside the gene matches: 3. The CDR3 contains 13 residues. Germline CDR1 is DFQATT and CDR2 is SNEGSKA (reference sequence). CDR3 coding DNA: TGCAGTGCTAGGACAGGGGGCGTGGAGACCCAGTACTTC. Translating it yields CSARTGGVETQYF.

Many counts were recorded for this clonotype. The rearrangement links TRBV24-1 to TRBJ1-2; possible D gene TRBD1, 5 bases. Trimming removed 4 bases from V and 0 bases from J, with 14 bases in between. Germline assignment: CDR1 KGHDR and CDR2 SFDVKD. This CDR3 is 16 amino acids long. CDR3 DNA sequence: TGTGCCACCAGTGACACTGCGGGGGATTCTAACTATGGCTACACCTTC. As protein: CATSDTAGDSNYGYTF.

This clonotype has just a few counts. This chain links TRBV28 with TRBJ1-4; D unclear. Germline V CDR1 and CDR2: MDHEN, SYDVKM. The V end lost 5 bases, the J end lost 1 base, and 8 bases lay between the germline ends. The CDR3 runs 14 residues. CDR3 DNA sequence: TGTGCCAGCAGTCCCCATAGAACTAATGAAAAACTGTTTTTT. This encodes CASSPHRTNEKLFF.

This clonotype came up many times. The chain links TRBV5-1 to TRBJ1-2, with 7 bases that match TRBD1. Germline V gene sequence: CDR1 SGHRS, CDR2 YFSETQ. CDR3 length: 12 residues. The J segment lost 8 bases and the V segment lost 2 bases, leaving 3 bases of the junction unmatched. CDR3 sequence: CASSFDREGYTF. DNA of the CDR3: TGCGCCAGCAGCTTTGACAGGGAAGGCTACACCTTC.

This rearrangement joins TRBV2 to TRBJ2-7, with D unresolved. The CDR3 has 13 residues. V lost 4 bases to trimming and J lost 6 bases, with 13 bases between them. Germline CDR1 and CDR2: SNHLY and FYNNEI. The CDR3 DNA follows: TGTGCCAGCAGTGGCGCTGACCTGGGCGAGCAGTACTTC. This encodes CASSGADLGEQYF.

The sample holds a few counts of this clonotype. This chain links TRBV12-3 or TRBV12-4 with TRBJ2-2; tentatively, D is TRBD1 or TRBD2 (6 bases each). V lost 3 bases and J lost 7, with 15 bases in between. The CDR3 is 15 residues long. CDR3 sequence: CASSLWTKGGGELFF. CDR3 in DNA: TGTGCCAGCAGTTTGTGGACTAAAGGGGGCGGGGAGCTGTTTTTT.

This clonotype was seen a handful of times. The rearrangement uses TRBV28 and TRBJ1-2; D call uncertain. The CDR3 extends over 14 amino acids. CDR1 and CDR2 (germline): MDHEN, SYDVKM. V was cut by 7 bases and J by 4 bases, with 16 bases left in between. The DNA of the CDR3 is TGTGCCAGCACCGAGTTAAACCCTTCCTATGGCTACACCTTC. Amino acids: CASTELNPSYGYTF.